These 26 T cell receptor beta chains came from one sample sequenced in a study of blood T cell repertoires in COVID-19. TCRdb's table, derived via immunoSEQ multiplex PCR, lists solely in-frame clones and lacks some. This sample has approximately 100,000 clones, with more than 85% found just once. Sequencing was carried out using peripheral blood. The receptors shown here come from a human donor in a cohort sampled during active COVID-19.

V and J are TRBV18 and TRBJ1-2; D is ambiguous. This CDR3 region has 13 residues. Trimming removed 5 bases at V and 6 bases at J, with 13 bases between. Looked up from germline, CDR1 is KGHSH and CDR2 is LQKENI. CDR3 DNA: TGTGCCAGCTCAGAGATAGGAGTAGATGGCTACACCTTC. Translation: CASSEIGVDGYTF.

The chain couples TRBV5-4 to TRBJ2-7; D ambiguous. Germline CDR1 SGHNT, CDR2 YYREEE (reference sequence). V lost 9 bases, J lost 2 bases, and 18 bases lay in between. CDR3 length equals 14 residues. The CDR3 is CAKRNPFCAYEQYF. Written as DNA, the CDR3 is TGTGCCAAACGAAACCCATTCTGCGCCTACGAGCAGTACTTC.

This chain joins TRBV7-9 and TRBJ2-5; possible D gene TRBD1, 6 bases. The CDR3 is made up of 14 amino acids. Per the germline V gene, CDR1 is SEHNR and CDR2 is FQNEAQ (reference sequence). Trimming left V 7 bases short and J 0 bases short, with 12 bases between. The DNA for the CDR3 is TGTGCCAGCAACGCAGGACAGAACCAAGAGACCCAGTACTTC. This translates into CASNAGQNQETQYF.

The chain recombines TRBV24-1 with TRBJ2-2; 10 nucleotides line up with TRBD2. With 4 bases clipped from V and 3 bases from J, the junction kept 4 bases outside the gene matches. There are 16 residues in the CDR3. Germline lookup yields CDR1 KGHDR and CDR2 SFDVKD. CDR3 residues: CATSESGGAYTGELFF. The CDR3 DNA reads TGTGCCACCAGTGAAAGCGGGGGGGCATACACCGGGGAGCTGTTTTTT.

The chain recombines TRBV7-2 with TRBJ1-5; a weak D match, TRBD1 (6 bases). The CDR3 length is 15 residues. Germline lookup yields CDR1 SGHTA and CDR2 FQGNSA. V shed 5 bases and J shed 5 bases, with 16 bases lying between them. DNA of the CDR3: TGTGCCAGCAGCCCGGGGGGCACAGGAGATCAGCCCCAGCATTTT. Protein sequence: CASSPGGTGDQPQHF.

The chain has TRBV9 and TRBJ2-2; D may be TRBD1 (5 bases). Trimming removed 0 bases from V and 1 base from J, with 7 bases in between. Germline-derived CDR1 and CDR2 are SGDLS and YYNGEE. The CDR3 covers 15 residues. The CDR3 nucleotides are TGTGCCAGCAGCGTAGAGGGGAAGAACACCGGGGAGCTGTTTTTT. It translates to CASSVEGKNTGELFF.

The CDR3 spells CASSFAGSNTGELFF. The CDR3 DNA sequence: TGTGCCAGCAGCTTTGCTGGGAGCAACACCGGGGAGCTGTTTTTT. V and J are TRBV11-3 and TRBJ2-2; tentatively, D is TRBD2 (5 bases). This CDR3 has 15 residues. V gave up 3 bases and J gave up 2 bases, with 10 bases separating them. In germline, CDR1 is SGHNT, CDR2 YENEEA.

The rearrangement links TRBV10-2 to TRBJ2-4; D is ambiguous. Germline lookup yields CDR1 WSHSY and CDR2 SAAADI. The CDR3 has 13 amino acids. Trimming pared 6 bases from V and 5 bases from J, leaving 11 bases between. Written as DNA, the CDR3 is TGCGCCAGCAGGCTACGAGAGCAAAACATTCAGTACTTC. Its translation is CASRLREQNIQYF.

The J gene is TRBJ2-5, the V gene TRBV3-1 (or the pseudogene TRBV3-2), with 7 bases aligning to TRBD2. The CDR3 sequence is 12 residues long. Germline V lookup: CDR1 LGHDT, CDR2 YNNKEL (reference sequence). The ends lost 10 bases at V and 0 bases at J; junction bases unmatched: 2. CDR3 amino acids: CATRGDQETQYF. CDR3 DNA sequence: TGTGCCACCCGGGGGGACCAAGAGACCCAGTACTTC.

J is TRBJ2-7 and V is TRBV5-6; D gene ambiguous. The CDR3 totals 15 residues. V was clipped by 4 bases and J by 7 bases, with 21 bases between them. Germline lookup yields CDR1 SGHDT and CDR2 YYEEEE. CDR3 in amino acids: CASSPPHGSLREQYF. The CDR3, as DNA: TGTGCCAGCAGCCCTCCCCATGGCAGTCTTCGAGAGCAGTACTTC.

The sample holds one count of this clone. The V and J genes are TRBV18 and TRBJ2-1, with a weak D call TRBD1 (6 bases). Germline lookup yields CDR1 KGHSH and CDR2 LQKENI. V lost 5 bases to trimming and J lost 6 bases, with 11 bases between them. This CDR3 comprises 13 residues. Written as DNA, the CDR3 is TGTGCCAGCTCAAGCGGACAGCCCAATGAGCAGTTCTTC. Translation gives CASSSGQPNEQFF.

This chain joins TRBV7-9 and TRBJ1-4, with 8 bases that match TRBD1. The CDR3 spans 14 residues. Trimming removed 5 bases from V and 7 bases from J; junction bases left unmatched: 6. Germline assignment: CDR1 SEHNR and CDR2 FQNEAQ (reference sequence). The CDR3 loop is CASSQQGGGEKLFF. The CDR3 DNA reads TGTGCCAGCAGCCAACAGGGGGGTGGTGAAAAACTGTTTTTT.

The gene calls are TRBV18 and TRBJ2-5; 7 bases align to TRBD2. Germline-derived CDR1 and CDR2 are KGHSH and LQKENI. The CDR3 is made up of 15 amino acids. Unmatched junction bases numbered 6, after V lost 2 bases and J lost 3 bases. CDR3 nucleotides: TGTGCCAGCTCACCAAACGGGACTACCAAAGAGACCCAGTACTTC. Amino acids: CASSPNGTTKETQYF.

V usage is TRBV7-9 and J usage is TRBJ1-5, with D unclear. CDR1 SEHNR and CDR2 FQNEAQ come from the germline V gene (reference sequence). V was pared by 5 bases and J by 4 bases, with 12 bases between. The CDR3 spans 14 residues. The CDR3 coding sequence is TGTGCCAGCAGCCTAGAACGGGGTAATCAGCCCCAGCATTTT. Its translation is CASSLERGNQPQHF.

The chain recombines TRBV20-1 with TRBJ1-4; D unresolved. Germline CDR1 reads DFQATT; CDR2 reads SNEGSKA (reference sequence). Between the trimmed V and J ends, which lost 5 bases and 6 bases, there was a span of 7 bases. The CDR3 loop spans 11 amino acids. The CDR3 protein is CSAEFDEKLFF. The CDR3 nucleotides are TGCAGTGCTGAGTTCGATGAAAAACTGTTTTTT.

V and J are TRBV2 and TRBJ1-5; 7 positions agree with TRBD1. With V trimmed by 6 bases and J by 7 bases, 9 bases remained unmatched. The CDR3 is made up of 14 amino acids. Germline V lookup: CDR1 SNHLY, CDR2 FYNNEI. This CDR3 is CASRGRQGPQPQHF. The CDR3 bases are TGTGCCAGCAGGGGAAGACAGGGACCCCAGCCCCAGCATTTT.

The chain couples TRBV2 to TRBJ2-1; D is perhaps TRBD1 (6 bases). Germline CDR1 SNHLY, CDR2 FYNNEI. This CDR3 is 11 amino acids long. The ends were cut back, 6 bases at V and 10 bases at J, with 10 bases in the middle. The CDR3 region is CASSQGLEQFF. CDR3 nucleotides: TGTGCCAGCAGCCAGGGGCTCGAGCAGTTCTTC.

This clone was seen more than once but under ten times. The V and J genes are TRBV30 and TRBJ1-2, with a tentative D call TRBD1 (5 bases). Between the trimmed V and J ends, which lost 0 bases and 2 bases, there was a span of 13 bases. Per the germline V gene, CDR1 is GTSNPN and CDR2 is SVGIG (reference sequence). The CDR3 spans 15 residues. The CDR3 DNA sequence: TGTGCCTGGAGTGTAATACGGGCAGGGAACTATGGCTACACCTTC. Translating gives CAWSVIRAGNYGYTF. Complete variable domain (other parts from reference TRBV30 and TRBJ1-2): SQTIHQWPATLVQPVGSPLSLECTVEGTSNPNLYWYRQAAGRGLQLLFYSVGIGQISSEVPQNLSASRPQDRQFILSSKKLLLSDSGFYLCAWSVIRAGNYGYTFGSGTRLTVV.

The J gene is TRBJ1-6, the V gene TRBV10-3, with D unclear. Germline V gene sequence: CDR1 ENHRY, CDR2 SYGVKD. V lost 2 bases, J lost 10 bases, and 12 bases lay in between. This CDR3 is 14 amino acids long. CDR3 DNA sequence: TGTGCCATCAGTGAGGACACAGTTCGGTCACCCCTCCACTTT. It encodes CAISEDTVRSPLHF.

V is TRBV6-2 or TRBV6-3 and J is TRBJ1-1; D unresolved. The germline CDR1 and CDR2 sequences are MNHEY and SVGEGT. The CDR3 loop spans 16 amino acids. V was trimmed by 2 bases and J by 0 bases, leaving 13 bases between them. The CDR3 protein is CASSYDEGGMNTEAFF. CDR3 DNA sequence: TGTGCCAGCAGTTACGACGAGGGCGGAATGAACACTGAAGCTTTCTTT.

The chain employs TRBV27 and TRBJ2-1, with no clear D. From germline, CDR1 is MNHEY and CDR2 SMNVEV (reference sequence). The CDR3 length is 16 residues. Between the trimmed V and J ends, which lost 5 bases and 0 bases, there was a span of 14 bases. Here the CDR3 reads CASSRKDFNSYNEQFF. The CDR3 DNA reads as TGTGCCAGCAGTCGAAAAGACTTTAACTCCTACAATGAGCAGTTCTTC.

The V and J genes are TRBV6-5 and TRBJ2-4; D perhaps matches TRBD1 (6 bases). V lost 1 base to trimming and J lost 0 bases, with 7 bases between them. The CDR3 contains 15 residues. Germline-derived CDR1 and CDR2 are MNHEY and SVGAGI. DNA of the CDR3: TGTGCCAGCAGTTACTTCAGGGGAGCCAAAAACATTCAGTACTTC. This codes for CASSYFRGAKNIQYF.

This clone was recorded once. This chain uses TRBV2 with TRBJ2-1, with 8 bases matching TRBD1. CDR1 is SNHLY and CDR2 is FYNNEI in the germline V gene. V shed 5 bases, J shed 7 bases, and the junction held 7 bases outside the gene matches. CDR3 length: 14 residues. The CDR3: CASSSRQGSNEQFF. CDR3 nucleotides: TGTGCCAGCAGTTCCCGACAGGGGTCGAATGAGCAGTTCTTC.

The CDR3 spells CATSDGWTVSGTDTQYF. In nucleotides, the CDR3 is TGTGCCACCAGTGATGGGTGGACTGTCTCGGGCACAGATACGCAGTATTTT. This chain uses TRBV24-1 with TRBJ2-3; tentatively, D is TRBD2 (5 bases). Germline V gene lookup returns CDR1 KGHDR and CDR2 SFDVKD. V gave up 3 bases and J gave up 1 base, with 16 bases separating them. CDR3 size: 17 residues.

The chain uses TRBV24-1 and TRBJ1-5; no clear D. The CDR3 is made up of 14 amino acids. Trimming removed 0 bases at V and 6 bases at J, with 8 bases between. Germline V gene lookup returns CDR1 KGHDR and CDR2 SFDVKD. CDR3 region: CATSDLQSGQPQHF. The CDR3 nucleotides read TGTGCCACCAGTGATTTGCAATCGGGTCAGCCCCAGCATTTT.

The chain combines TRBV6-5 with TRBJ1-2; D not resolved. The V end was cut by 5 bases, the J end by 1 base, with 8 bases between. The CDR3 has 13 amino acids. Germline V lookup: CDR1 MNHEY, CDR2 SVGAGI. CDR3 region: CASSPSGNYGYTF. In DNA, the CDR3 is TGTGCCAGCAGTCCGTCGGGTAACTATGGCTACACCTTC.